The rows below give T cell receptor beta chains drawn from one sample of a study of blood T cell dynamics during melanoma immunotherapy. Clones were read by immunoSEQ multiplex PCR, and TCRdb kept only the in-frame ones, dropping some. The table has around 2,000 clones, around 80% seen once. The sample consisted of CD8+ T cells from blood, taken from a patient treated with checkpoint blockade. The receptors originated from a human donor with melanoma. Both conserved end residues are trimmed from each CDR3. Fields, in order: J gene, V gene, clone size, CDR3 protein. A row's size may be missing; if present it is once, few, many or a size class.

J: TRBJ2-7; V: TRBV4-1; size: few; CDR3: ASSLLGTGVYEQY
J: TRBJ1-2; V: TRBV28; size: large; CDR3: ASNQGAAGYT
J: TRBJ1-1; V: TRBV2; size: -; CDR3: ASSEALRGPMNTEAF
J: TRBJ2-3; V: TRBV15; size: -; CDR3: ATSRETGTDTQY
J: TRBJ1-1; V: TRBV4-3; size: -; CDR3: ASSFGQNTEAF
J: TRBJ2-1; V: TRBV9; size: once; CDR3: ASSPFLADSYNEQF
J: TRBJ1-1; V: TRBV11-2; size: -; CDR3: ASSLGTEEAF
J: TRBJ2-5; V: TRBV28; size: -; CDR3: ASGDRGLNQETQY
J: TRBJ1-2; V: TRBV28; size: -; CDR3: ASSLTNFDGYT
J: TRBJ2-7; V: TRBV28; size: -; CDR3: ASSFRRVPYEQY
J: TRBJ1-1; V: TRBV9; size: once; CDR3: ASSPVLSGGPEAF
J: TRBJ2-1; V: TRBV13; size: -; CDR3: ASSLRGTSGQRGTSYNEQF
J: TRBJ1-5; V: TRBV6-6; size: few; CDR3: ASTTEWGNQPQH